Presented here are 28 T cell receptor beta chains from one specimen sequenced in a study of OX40 agonist ivuxolimab in advanced cancers. Produced via immunoSEQ multiplex PCR; TCRdb's table is partial and in-frame only. The repertoire holds 50,000 to 55,000 clones, with approximately 80% as singletons. Sequencing used CD4+ or CD8+ T cells sorted from blood, obtained in a trial of the OX40 agonist ivuxolimab. The receptors originated from an adult with an advanced solid tumor such as melanoma, head and neck, liver or kidney cancer.

Here the CDR3 DNA reads TGTGCCAGCAGCCGACAGGGCAATCAGCCCCAGCATTTT. Its translation: CASSRQGNQPQHF. The chain uses TRBV2 and TRBJ1-5, with D possibly matching TRBD1 (6 bases). Trimming shortened V by 6 bases and J by 2 bases, and 8 bases separated the two germline ends. Per germline, CDR1 SNHLY and CDR2 FYNNEI. The CDR3 spans 13 residues.

This chain joins TRBV19 and TRBJ1-1; TRBD1 might be the D (6 bases). Trimming took off 4 bases at V and 0 bases at J, with 12 bases between the two ends. The CDR3 extends over 15 amino acids. The germline gives CDR1 LNHDA, CDR2 SQIVND (reference sequence). The CDR3 region is CASSRGGGLNTEAFF. As DNA, the CDR3 is TGTGCCAGTAGTAGGGGGGGCGGACTGAACACTGAAGCTTTCTTT.

V gene TRBV7-9 combines with J gene TRBJ2-1; the D gene is possibly TRBD1 (6 bases). This CDR3 contains 13 residues. Looked up from germline, CDR1 is SEHNR and CDR2 is FQNEAQ (reference sequence). The germline V and J ends were trimmed by 4 bases and 10 bases, with 14 bases remaining between them. This chain's CDR3 is CASSYAGDAEQFF. CDR3 DNA sequence: TGTGCCAGCAGCTACGCAGGGGACGCGGAGCAGTTCTTC.

The gene calls are TRBV5-4 and TRBJ2-3, with D uncertain. Between the trimmed V and J ends, which lost 0 bases and 5 bases, there was a span of 10 bases. This CDR3 is 14 amino acids long. From germline, CDR1 is SGHNT and CDR2 YYREEE (reference sequence). CDR3 sequence: CASSLVQREDTQYF. CDR3 DNA: TGTGCCAGCAGCTTGGTACAGAGAGAAGATACGCAGTATTTT.

This clone was counted between two and nine times. V is TRBV6-5 and J is TRBJ2-7; D gene unclear. V was shortened by 6 bases and J by 2 bases, with 17 bases between the two germline ends. CDR1 and CDR2 from the germline V gene are MNHEY and SVGAGI. This CDR3 contains 15 residues. This CDR3 reads CASSPPLAGPYEQYF. CDR3 bases: TGTGCCAGCAGCCCACCCTTAGCCGGGCCCTACGAGCAGTACTTC.

The rearrangement links TRBV2 to TRBJ2-5, with TRBD2 identical over 10 bases. Trimming at V came to 6 bases and at J to 2 bases, leaving 9 bases not matched to a gene. CDR1 is SNHLY, CDR2 FYNNEI, per germline. The CDR3 consists of 16 residues. The CDR3 DNA reads as TGTGCCAGCAGCCTTGGACTAGCGGTTACGCAAGAGACCCAGTACTTC. It codes for CASSLGLAVTQETQYF.

V usage is TRBV6-5 and J usage is TRBJ2-1, with D possibly being TRBD2 (6 bases). Germline lookup yields CDR1 MNHEY and CDR2 SVGAGI. The V end lost 6 bases, the J end lost 1 base, and 10 bases lay between the germline ends. The CDR3 runs 14 residues. The CDR3 is CASSWRGSYNEQFF. The CDR3 DNA sequence: TGTGCCAGCAGCTGGCGGGGATCCTACAATGAGCAGTTCTTC.

This clone has a handful of counts. The rearrangement joins TRBV9 to TRBJ1-1; D is possibly TRBD1 (6 bases). The CDR3 covers 15 residues. Per the germline V gene, CDR1 is SGDLS and CDR2 is YYNGEE. V lost 4 bases to trimming and J lost 3 bases, with 16 bases between them. CDR3 DNA: TGTGCCAGCAGCCCAACCGACAGGTGGGACACTGAAGCTTTCTTT. Its translation is CASSPTDRWDTEAFF. Filled out from reference TRBV9 and TRBJ1-1, the complete variable domain reads DSGVTQTPKHLITATGQRVTLRCSPRSGDLSVYWYQQSLDQGLQFLIQYYNGEERAKGNILERFSAQQFPDLHSELNLSSLELGDSALYFCASSPTDRWDTEAFFGQGTRLTVV.

The chain uses TRBV5-4 and TRBJ1-1, with D maybe TRBD1 (6 bases). Trimming left V 5 bases short and J 4 bases short, with 9 bases between. The length of the CDR3 is 12 residues. Germline V gene lookup returns CDR1 SGHNT and CDR2 YYREEE (reference sequence). CDR3 protein: CASSRDTTEAFF. As DNA, the CDR3 is TGTGCCAGCAGTCGGGACACCACTGAAGCTTTCTTT.

The chain combines TRBV7-2 with TRBJ1-2; perhaps TRBD1 as D (5 bases). V gave up 5 bases and J gave up 4 bases, with 14 bases separating them. CDR1 is SGHTA, CDR2 FQGNSA, per germline. The CDR3 length is 14 residues. CDR3 loop: CASSTPGTGYGYTF. The CDR3, as DNA: TGTGCCAGCAGCACACCCGGGACGGGCTATGGCTACACCTTC.

This clone appeared a few times. V is TRBV11-3 and J is TRBJ2-5; 7 positions agree with TRBD2. Per germline, CDR1 SGHNT and CDR2 YENEEA. This CDR3 spans 14 amino acids. V lost 9 bases and J lost 5; bases outside the gene matches: 12. The CDR3 DNA is TGTGCCAGTCGCCGCAGCGGGACCTGGGAGACCCAGTACTTC. This encodes CASRRSGTWETQYF.

This clone turned up a few times. This sequence joins TRBV11-2 and TRBJ2-7, with TRBD1 matching 7 bases. The ends lost 4 bases at V and 2 bases at J; junction bases unmatched: 2. Germline loops: CDR1 SGHAT, CDR2 FQNNGV. CDR3 length: 13 amino acids. The CDR3 nucleotides read TGTGCCAGCAGCTGGGGACAGACCTACGAGCAGTACTTC. Amino acids: CASSWGQTYEQYF.

This clone is labeled as medium-sized. The rearrangement joins TRBV19 to TRBJ1-4; D remains ambiguous. In germline, CDR1 is LNHDA, CDR2 SQIVND (reference sequence). Trimming pared 5 bases from V and 4 bases from J, leaving 14 bases between. CDR3 length equals 15 residues. The CDR3 DNA follows: TGTGCCAGTAGTGGCCCAAAGACGGGTAATGAAAAACTGTTTTTT. Translation: CASSGPKTGNEKLFF.

This clone was observed a single time. This chain uses TRBV18 with TRBJ2-5; 7 positions agree with TRBD1. CDR3 length: 13 residues. In germline, CDR1 is KGHSH, CDR2 LQKENI. After removal of 7 bases from V and 0 bases from J, the junction contained 2 bases not matched to a gene. In DNA form, the CDR3 reads TGTGCCAGCTGTACAGGGGACCAAGAGACCCAGTACTTC. Translation: CASCTGDQETQYF.

The chain links TRBV2 to TRBJ1-2; D not certain. Germline V CDR1 and CDR2: SNHLY, FYNNEI. The CDR3 is 12 amino acids. V was pared by 6 bases and J by 8 bases, with 13 bases between. Here the CDR3 reads CASRGIDNGYTF. Here the CDR3 DNA reads TGTGCCAGCAGAGGGATTGACAACGGCTACACCTTC.

V gene TRBV18 combines with J gene TRBJ2-7; no clear D gene. Germline loops: CDR1 KGHSH, CDR2 LQKENI. The CDR3 is 15 residues long. V was clipped by 3 bases and J by 2 bases, with 14 bases between them. The CDR3 is CASSPTAAVTYEQYF. The CDR3 bases are TGTGCCAGCTCACCCACCGCGGCGGTAACCTACGAGCAGTACTTC.

This chain joins TRBV7-6 and TRBJ2-7, with D perhaps being TRBD1 or TRBD2 (6 bases each). Trimming took 2 bases from V and 0 from J, leaving 14 bases between them. This CDR3 has 16 amino acids. Germline assignment: CDR1 SGHVS and CDR2 FNYEAQ. CDR3 amino acids: CASSLLGGRSSYEQYF. The DNA for the CDR3 is TGTGCCAGCAGCTTACTTGGGGGGCGAAGCTCCTACGAGCAGTACTTC.

CDR3: CASSSGDSNQPQHF. CDR3 coding DNA: TGTGCCAGCAGTTCAGGGGATAGCAATCAGCCCCAGCATTTT. This chain links TRBV2 with TRBJ1-5; TRBD1 might be the D (6 bases). CDR1 is SNHLY and CDR2 is FYNNEI in the germline V gene. The CDR3 runs 14 residues. The ends were cut back, 5 bases at V and 0 bases at J, with 8 bases in the middle.

The rearrangement links TRBV7-2 to TRBJ1-5; perhaps TRBD1 as D (5 bases). V was cut by 2 bases and J by 5 bases, with 7 bases left in between. The germline V gene has CDR1 SGHTA and CDR2 FQGNSA. The CDR3 length is 13 residues. The CDR3 loop is CASSLRGDQPQHF. As DNA, the CDR3 is TGTGCCAGCAGCTTACGAGGGGATCAGCCCCAGCATTTT. Variable domain in full (rest from reference TRBV7-2 and TRBJ1-5): GAGVSQSPSNKVTEKGKDVELRCDPISGHTALYWYRQSLGQGLEFLIYFQGNSAPDKSGLPSDRFSAERTGGSVSTLTIQRTQQEDSAVYLCASSLRGDQPQHFGDGTRLSIL.

The chain links TRBV6-1 to TRBJ1-1, with 8 bases identical to TRBD1. V trimming: 7 bases; J trimming: 6 bases; junction bases outside the gene matches: 10. CDR1 is MNHNS, CDR2 SASEGT, per germline. This CDR3 is 14 amino acids long. CDR3 residues: CASTQTQGASEAFF. Here the CDR3 DNA reads TGTGCCAGCACCCAAACCCAGGGGGCATCTGAAGCTTTCTTT.

This clone occurred once. This rearrangement joins TRBV6-5 to TRBJ1-5; D might be TRBD1 (6 bases). The CDR3 sequence is 13 residues long. From germline, CDR1 is MNHEY and CDR2 SVGAGI. V shed 8 bases and J shed 0 bases, with 8 bases lying between them. DNA for the CDR3: TGTGCCAGCCGGACAGATAGCAATCAGCCCCAGCATTTT. Amino acid sequence: CASRTDSNQPQHF.

The V call is TRBV6-5, the J call TRBJ2-7; D is possibly TRBD1 or TRBD2 (5 bases each). Germline V gene sequence: CDR1 MNHEY, CDR2 SVGAGI. CDR3 length: 15 amino acids. V lost 2 bases, J lost 6 bases, and 17 bases lay in between. This CDR3 is CASSYGRDRSPEQYF. The CDR3 coding sequence is TGTGCCAGCAGTTACGGGAGAGACAGAAGTCCCGAGCAGTACTTC.

This clone is a singleton in its sample. The chain uses TRBV12-5 and TRBJ1-1, with TRBD1 identical over 9 bases. The trim removed 6 bases at V and 3 bases at J, leaving 11 bases unmatched. Germline V gene lookup returns CDR1 LGHNT and CDR2 FRNRAP. The CDR3 spans 16 residues. The CDR3 DNA sequence: TGTGCTAGTGGCCGCCGGACAGGGGCGGCGGACACTGAAGCTTTCTTT. Encoded protein: CASGRRTGAADTEAFF. Full variable domain (outside the CDR3, taken from reference TRBV12-5 and TRBJ1-1): DARVTQTPRHKVTEMGQEVTMRCQPILGHNTVFWYRQTMMQGLELLAYFRNRAPLDDSGMPKDRFSAEMPDATLATLKIQPSEPRDSAVYFCASGRRTGAADTEAFFGQGTRLTVV.

The rearrangement links TRBV28 to TRBJ2-3; TRBD2 might be the D (6 bases). CDR1 is MDHEN and CDR2 is SYDVKM in the germline V gene. Trimming shortened V by 4 bases and J by 2 bases, and 19 bases separated the two germline ends. The CDR3 extends over 17 amino acids. Here the CDR3 reads CASSSPSDSGVTDTQYF. The CDR3, as DNA: TGTGCCAGCAGTTCCCCTAGCGATAGTGGGGTCACAGATACGCAGTATTTT.

The V call is TRBV5-1, the J call TRBJ2-3; 9 positions agree with TRBD2. Germline CDR1 SGHRS, CDR2 YFSETQ. Trimming at V came to 0 bases and at J to 4 bases, leaving 6 bases not matched to a gene. The CDR3 has 16 residues. The CDR3 here is CASSLGGGGAADTQYF. The CDR3 DNA reads as TGCGCCAGCAGCTTGGGAGGCGGGGGGGCCGCAGATACGCAGTATTTT. The whole variable domain, filled in from reference TRBV5-1 and TRBJ2-3, reads KAGVTQTPRYLIKTRGQQVTLSCSPISGHRSVSWYQQTPGQGLQFLFEYFSETQRNKGNFPGRFSGRQFSNSRSEMNVSTLELGDSALYLCASSLGGGGAADTQYFGPGTRLTVL.

This clone has a handful of counts. The gene calls are TRBV4-1 and TRBJ1-3; D gene unclear. Trimming cost V 5 bases and J 2 bases, with 1 base left between them. The CDR3 is made up of 11 amino acids. CDR1 is MGHRA, CDR2 YSYEKL, per germline. This CDR3 is CASSAGNTIYF. CDR3 bases: TGCGCCAGCAGCGCTGGAAACACCATATATTTT.

The chain couples TRBV5-4 to TRBJ1-4; D perhaps matches TRBD1 (5 bases). Germline V lookup: CDR1 SGHNT, CDR2 YYREEE (reference sequence). Trimming took off 4 bases at V and 8 bases at J, with 18 bases between the two ends. The CDR3 is made up of 15 amino acids. CDR3: CASSPRVGRGEKLFF. Here the CDR3 DNA reads TGTGCCAGCAGCCCGCGGGTGGGTCGGGGGGAAAAACTGTTTTTT. The complete variable domain, with remaining parts taken from reference TRBV5-4 and TRBJ1-4, reads ETGVTQSPTHLIKTRGQQVTLRCSSQSGHNTVSWYQQALGQGPQFIFQYYREEENGRGNFPPRFSGLQFPNYSSELNVNALELDDSALYLCASSPRVGRGEKLFFGSGTQLSVL.

The chain links TRBV19 to TRBJ1-5, with a weak D call TRBD1 (5 bases). Germline V gives CDR1 LNHDA, CDR2 SQIVND (reference sequence). Between the trimmed V and J ends, which lost 5 bases and 7 bases, there was a span of 12 bases. CDR3 length: 13 residues. In DNA form, the CDR3 reads TGTGCCAGTAGTCCTGGGGCGCGGCAGCCCCAGCATTTT. Protein sequence: CASSPGARQPQHF.